Listed below are T cell receptor beta chains from one sample, sequenced in a study of response to subunit inactivated influenza vaccine. A single record per CDR3 protein comes from TCRdb applying MiXCR to the RT-PCR reads. The data show hundreds of thousands of distinct CDR3 sequences, about 15% seen once. The sample here was PBMCs from blood, taken around two weeks before vaccination. These TCRs come from a man between 45 and 60 years old who received an inactivated influenza vaccine. CDR3s include the opening cysteine and the closing phenylalanine or tryptophan. A D gene is named only where the DNA matches it firmly. Expanded clones get a size class; other rows say once, few or many, or leave the size out.

J: TRBJ2-5; D: TRBD1; V: TRBV12-3/TRBV12-4; size: few; DNA: TGTGCCAGCAAAGAGGGACAGATTGCGGGAGAGACCCAGTACTTC; CDR3: CASKEGQIAGETQYF
J: TRBJ1-2; D: .; V: TRBV6-2/TRBV6-3; size: .; DNA: TGTGCCAGCAGTCCGGATTATGGCTACACCTTC; CDR3: CASSPDYGYTF
J: TRBJ2-1; D: TRBD1; V: TRBV20-1; size: few; DNA: TGCAGTCCCCGGGACAGGGTTGACAATGAGCAGTTCTTC; CDR3: CSPRDRVDNEQFF
J: TRBJ2-7; D: TRBD2; V: TRBV3-1; size: few; DNA: TGTGCCAGCAGCCCCTCGACTAGCGGGAGGGCCCACGAGCAGTACTTC; CDR3: CASSPSTSGRAHEQYF
J: TRBJ2-1; D: .; V: TRBV12-3/TRBV12-4; size: .; DNA: TGTGCCAGCAGGGATGGGGGGGGCGATGAGCAGTTCTTC; CDR3: CASRDGGGDEQFF
J: TRBJ2-5; D: TRBD2; V: TRBV6-1; size: few; DNA: TGTGCCAGCAGAGGGGCGGGGGGTCCCCCAGAGACCCAGTACTTC; CDR3: CASRGAGGPPETQYF
J: TRBJ2-3; D: .; V: TRBV10-1; size: few; DNA: TGCGCCAGCAGTGAGTCAGTCGGGGGACGCACGCAGTATTTT; CDR3: CASSESVGGRTQYF
J: TRBJ2-7; D: .; V: TRBV3-1; size: many; DNA: TGTGCCAGCAGCGCATCGGGCTTCTCAACCTACGAGCAGTACTTC; CDR3: CASSASGFSTYEQYF
J: TRBJ2-1; D: TRBD2; V: TRBV29-1; size: .; DNA: TGCAGCGCGGTGAGGACTAGCGGGTACAATGAGCAGTTCTTC; CDR3: CSAVRTSGYNEQFF
J: TRBJ2-2; D: .; V: TRBV20-1; size: .; DNA: TGCAGTGCTACAAAGCGAGACACCGGGGAGCTGTTTTTT; CDR3: CSATKRDTGELFF
J: TRBJ1-3; D: .; V: TRBV25-1; size: many; DNA: TGTGCCAGCAGCCCAGGAGGAACTGGAAACACCATATATTTT; CDR3: CASSPGGTGNTIYF
J: TRBJ2-2; D: TRBD2; V: TRBV11-2; size: .; DNA: TGTGCCAGCAGCTATAGCGGGGGCCACACCGGGGAGCTGTTTTTT; CDR3: CASSYSGGHTGELFF
J: TRBJ1-5; D: TRBD1; V: TRBV7-2; size: .; DNA: TGTGCCAGCAGCTCACAGGGGGGGAACAATCAGCCCCAGCATTTT; CDR3: CASSSQGGNNQPQHF
J: TRBJ1-2; D: .; V: TRBV7-8; size: .; DNA: TGTGCCAGCAGCTTCGCCCGGGGTCCGCCCGGTGGCTACACCTTC; CDR3: CASSFARGPPGGYTF
J: TRBJ2-1; D: TRBD2; V: TRBV15; size: few; DNA: TGTGCCACCAGCAGACTAGCGGGGTCATACTCCTACAATGAGCAGTTCTTC; CDR3: CATSRLAGSYSYNEQFF
J: TRBJ2-5; D: TRBD2; V: TRBV5-1; size: .; DNA: TGCGCCAGCAGCTCGGGACTAGCGGGGACGCAAGAGACCCAGTACTTC; CDR3: CASSSGLAGTQETQYF
J: TRBJ2-2; D: .; V: TRBV12-3/TRBV12-4; size: .; DNA: TGTGCCAGCAGCCCCCAGACAGGCAACACCGGGGAGCTGTTTTTT; CDR3: CASSPQTGNTGELFF
J: TRBJ2-7; D: .; V: TRBV12-3/TRBV12-4; size: .; DNA: TGTGCCAGCAGTTTGGGGACTTCCTGGGACGAGCAGTACTTC; CDR3: CASSLGTSWDEQYF
J: TRBJ2-3; D: TRBD2; V: TRBV7-9; size: many; DNA: TGTGCCAGCAGCTCACTAGCGGGGGCCTTCACAGATACGCAGTATTTT; CDR3: CASSSLAGAFTDTQYF
J: TRBJ2-3; D: TRBD2; V: TRBV3-1; size: few; DNA: TGTGCCAGCAGCCAAGGACCGGGACTAGCGGTTGCAGATACGCAGTATTTT; CDR3: CASSQGPGLAVADTQYF
J: TRBJ2-7; D: .; V: TRBV21-1; size: few; DNA: TGTGCCAGCAGCAATGAGAGTGGGGACTACGAGCAGTACTTC; CDR3: CASSNESGDYEQYF
J: TRBJ2-7; D: TRBD2; V: TRBV7-2; size: many; DNA: TGTGCCAGCAGCTTAGAAGCGGGAGCAGCCTACGAGCAGTACTTC; CDR3: CASSLEAGAAYEQYF
J: TRBJ2-1; D: .; V: TRBV21-1; size: .; DNA: TGTGCCAGCAGCCCCCCCGCAATCGGACTAGCGGGAGTAAAGGGCAATGAGCAGTTCTTC; CDR3: CASSPPAIGLAGVKGNEQFF
J: TRBJ2-6; D: TRBD1; V: TRBV18; size: few; DNA: TGTGCCAGCTCACCGATGGGACAGGGGGCGCTTGGGGCCAACGTCCTGACTTTC; CDR3: CASSPMGQGALGANVLTF
J: TRBJ2-1; D: .; V: TRBV20-1; size: few; DNA: TGCAGTGCCATGGGGGGAGAGGGGAGGAATGAGCAGTTCTTC; CDR3: CSAMGGEGRNEQFF
J: TRBJ1-1; D: .; V: TRBV28; size: .; DNA: TGTGCCAGCAGTCCCCTGGCGGGTACGAACACTGAAGCTTTCTTT; CDR3: CASSPLAGTNTEAFF
J: TRBJ1-4; D: .; V: TRBV7-2; size: .; DNA: TGTGCCAGCAGCCTCATGGGAGGGAGAGAAAAACTGTTTTTT; CDR3: CASSLMGGREKLFF
J: TRBJ1-2; D: TRBD1; V: TRBV15; size: few; DNA: TGTGCCACCAGCGGCAGGGACAGCCCTAACTATGGCTACACCTTC; CDR3: CATSGRDSPNYGYTF
J: TRBJ1-4; D: .; V: TRBV3-1; size: few; DNA: TGTGCCAGCAGCAAACGACGGGTGGAAGAAAAACTGTTTTTT; CDR3: CASSKRRVEEKLFF
J: TRBJ1-2; D: .; V: TRBV4-1; size: .; DNA: TGCGCCAGCAGCCAAGATGAAACGGGCAGGGGCTATGGCTACACCTTC; CDR3: CASSQDETGRGYGYTF
J: TRBJ2-2; D: TRBD2; V: TRBV6-5; size: few; DNA: TGTGCCAGCAGTTACTCATCTAGCGGGGGAAACACCGGGGAGCTGTTTTTT; CDR3: CASSYSSSGGNTGELFF
J: TRBJ2-1; D: TRBD2; V: TRBV5-1; size: .; DNA: TGCGCCAGCAGCTTGGTGGGGGCGGGAGGGAATGAGCAGTTCTTC; CDR3: CASSLVGAGGNEQFF
J: TRBJ2-2; D: .; V: TRBV24-1; size: few; DNA: TGTGCCACCAGTGACCCTCGAAGTCGGACCGGGGAGCTGTTTTTT; CDR3: CATSDPRSRTGELFF
J: TRBJ1-5; D: .; V: TRBV29-1; size: .; DNA: TGCAGCGCTGGGGACCTCTGGGAGCCCCAGCATTTT; CDR3: CSAGDLWEPQHF
J: TRBJ2-3; D: TRBD2; V: TRBV20-1; size: .; DNA: TGCAGTGCTATTAAGCGGGGGGGAGCAGATACGCAGTATTTT; CDR3: CSAIKRGGADTQYF
J: TRBJ1-5; D: TRBD1; V: TRBV19; size: .; DNA: TGTGCCAGTCTTGACAGGGGGCCTAATCAGCCCCAGCATTTT; CDR3: CASLDRGPNQPQHF
J: TRBJ2-2; D: .; V: TRBV28; size: .; DNA: TGTGCCAGCAGGGCCGGACGGAACACCGGGGAGCTGTTTTTT; CDR3: CASRAGRNTGELFF
J: TRBJ2-7; D: TRBD1; V: TRBV4-2; size: .; DNA: TGTGCCAGCAGCCAAGAGGACAGGGTGGCCTCCTACGAGCAGTACTTC; CDR3: CASSQEDRVASYEQYF
J: TRBJ2-7; D: TRBD1; V: TRBV7-9; size: few; DNA: TGTGCCAGCAGCCCAAGCGTCGGCAGGGGGAACTCCTACGAGCAGTACTTC; CDR3: CASSPSVGRGNSYEQYF
J: TRBJ2-7; D: .; V: TRBV21-1; size: few; DNA: TGTGCCATCGGTGGACAGGGGGCTCGGGCGTCTTGCGAGCAGTACTTC; CDR3: CAIGGQGARASCEQYF
J: TRBJ1-2; D: TRBD1; V: TRBV28; size: .; DNA: TGTGCCAGCAGTTTCATACAGGGGTATGGCTACACCTTC; CDR3: CASSFIQGYGYTF
J: TRBJ2-5; D: .; V: TRBV6-5; size: many; DNA: TGTGCCAGCAGTTACTCCGGCAGGCTCCAAGAGACCCAGTACTTC; CDR3: CASSYSGRLQETQYF
J: TRBJ1-1; D: .; V: TRBV7-8; size: .; DNA: TGTGCCAGCAGCTTAGTCTTGGGGAACACTGAAGCTTTCTTT; CDR3: CASSLVLGNTEAFF
J: TRBJ2-3; D: TRBD2; V: TRBV3-1; size: .; DNA: TGTGCCAGCAGCCAAACGGGGACTAGCGGGGGTGTTAGCACAGATACGCAGTATTTT; CDR3: CASSQTGTSGGVSTDTQYF
J: TRBJ1-2; D: TRBD1; V: TRBV7-2; size: .; DNA: TGTGCCAGCAGCTTAGGGAGCGTGGGACAGGGGGGCGGCTACACCTTC; CDR3: CASSLGSVGQGGGYTF
J: TRBJ2-1; D: TRBD2; V: TRBV4-3; size: few; DNA: TGCGCCAGCAGCCCCGGACTAGCGGGAGGGCCAGGAGGTGAGCAGTTCTTC; CDR3: CASSPGLAGGPGGEQFF
J: TRBJ2-7; D: .; V: TRBV28; size: few; DNA: TGTGCCAGCAGTTTATTATTCGAGCAGTACTTC; CDR3: CASSLLFEQYF
J: TRBJ1-3; D: .; V: TRBV12-3/TRBV12-4; size: few; DNA: TGTGCCAGCAGAACGACAGACTCTGGAAACACCATATATTTT; CDR3: CASRTTDSGNTIYF
J: TRBJ1-4; D: .; V: TRBV5-1; size: .; DNA: TGCGCCAGCAGCTTGGAAACATCCGACGGTCCTAATGAAAAACTGTTTTTT; CDR3: CASSLETSDGPNEKLFF
J: TRBJ2-5; D: .; V: TRBV29-1; size: .; DNA: TGCAGCCTTGATAGGGGGTCCCAAGAGACCCAGTACTTC; CDR3: CSLDRGSQETQYF
J: TRBJ2-3; D: .; V: TRBV14; size: .; DNA: TGTGCCAGCAGCCAAGACGTTCAGGGTATCACAGATACGCAGTATTTT; CDR3: CASSQDVQGITDTQYF
J: TRBJ2-3; D: .; V: TRBV7-2; size: .; DNA: TGTGCCAGCAGCTCCATCGGCCAGCCCCAGTATTTT; CDR3: CASSSIGQPQYF
J: TRBJ2-7; D: .; V: TRBV3-1; size: many; DNA: TGTGCCAGCAGCCAAGCGTTAGTGGCAGGAGCCTACGAGCAGTACTTC; CDR3: CASSQALVAGAYEQYF
J: TRBJ2-7; D: TRBD1; V: TRBV20-1; size: few; DNA: TGCAGTGCTAGTCAAGGGACAGGGACCTACGAGCAGTACTTC; CDR3: CSASQGTGTYEQYF
J: TRBJ2-1; D: TRBD2; V: TRBV27; size: .; DNA: TGTGCCAGCAGTCGACCCCGGACTAGCGGAGGGGCTGGGCATGAGCAGTTCTTC; CDR3: CASSRPRTSGGAGHEQFF
J: TRBJ2-1; D: .; V: TRBV3-1; size: many; DNA: TGTGCCAGCAGCTTTACATGGGACAATGAGCAGTTCTTC; CDR3: CASSFTWDNEQFF
J: TRBJ2-7; D: TRBD2; V: TRBV2; size: few; DNA: TGTGCCAGCAGTTTGACTAGCGGCCTTAATTACGAGCAGTACTTC; CDR3: CASSLTSGLNYEQYF